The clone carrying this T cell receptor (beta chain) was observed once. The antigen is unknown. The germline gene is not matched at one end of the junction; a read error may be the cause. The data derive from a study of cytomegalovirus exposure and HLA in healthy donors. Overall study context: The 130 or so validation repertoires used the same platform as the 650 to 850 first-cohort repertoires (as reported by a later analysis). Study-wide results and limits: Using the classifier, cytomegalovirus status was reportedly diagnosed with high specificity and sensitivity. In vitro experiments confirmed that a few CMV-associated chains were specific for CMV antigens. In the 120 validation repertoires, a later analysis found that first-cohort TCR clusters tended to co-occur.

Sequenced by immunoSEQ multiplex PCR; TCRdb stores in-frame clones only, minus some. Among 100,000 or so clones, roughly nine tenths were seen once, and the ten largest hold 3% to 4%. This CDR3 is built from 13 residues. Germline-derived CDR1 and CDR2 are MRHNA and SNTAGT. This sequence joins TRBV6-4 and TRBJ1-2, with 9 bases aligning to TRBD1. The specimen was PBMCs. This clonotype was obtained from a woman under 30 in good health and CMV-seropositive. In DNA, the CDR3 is TGTGCCAGCAGTGAGGCGGACAGGGGACCTACGGCCTTC. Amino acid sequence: CASSEADRGPTAF.